The rows below give T cell receptor beta chains drawn from one sample of a study of blood T cells in healthy people across ages. A single record per CDR3 protein comes from TCRdb applying MiXCR to the 5' RACE reads. In the table there are about 1.6 million distinct CDR3 sequences, about 35% of which are singletons. The sample comprised blood. These receptors originate from a woman aged 25 to 45 in good health. Each CDR3 is given with its conserved first and last residue. The D gene is left open where the match is weak. Clone size appears in some rows only: once, few, many, or a class for an expanded clone.

abundance	d_gene	len	v_gene	j_gene	CDR3nt	CDR3aa
NA	NA	15	TRBV12-3/TRBV12-4	TRBJ1-4	TGTGCCAGCAGTTGGGGAGGGACCCGGGGTGAAAAACTGTTTTTT	CASSWGGTRGEKLFF
NA	NA	12	TRBV30	TRBJ2-3	TGTGCCTGGAGTGTAAGCCCCGATACGCAGTATTTT	CAWSVSPDTQYF
few	TRBD1	15	TRBV6-4	TRBJ2-7	TGTGCCAGCAGTGACTCGAAGGGGACAGGTGGCGAGCAGTACTTC	CASSDSKGTGGEQYF
many	NA	13	TRBV20-1	TRBJ2-7	TGCAGTGCTAAGCTACCAGAACCCTACGAGCAGTACTTC	CSAKLPEPYEQYF
NA	TRBD2	15	TRBV27	TRBJ2-5	TGTACCAGCAGCCGGACCGGGACTAGGAAAGAGACCCAGTACTTC	CTSSRTGTRKETQYF
NA	NA	11	TRBV5-6	TRBJ1-1	TGTGCCAGCAGCCGAAGGGGGGAAGCTTTCTTT	CASSRRGEAFF
NA	TRBD2	15	TRBV20-1	TRBJ2-2	TGCAGTGCCGACGAGCGGGAGGCGGGCACCGGGGAGCTGTTTTTT	CSADEREAGTGELFF
few	NA	16	TRBV4-2	TRBJ2-1	TGTGCCAGCAGCCAAGATCCCAGTACGGTATACAATGAGCAGTTCTTC	CASSQDPSTVYNEQFF
NA	NA	15	TRBV4-1	TRBJ2-7	TGCACCAGCAGCCACATGGACAGGACTACTAACGAGCAGTACTTC	CTSSHMDRTTNEQYF
NA	NA	13	TRBV20-1	TRBJ1-5	TGCAGTGCTAGATCGACAGTAAATCAGCCCCAGCATTTT	CSARSTVNQPQHF